Listed here is a single T cell receptor (beta chain). The data belong to a study of cytomegalovirus exposure and HLA in healthy donors. Researchers ran the PCR with 60 Vbeta and 13 Jbeta primers. Method: immunoSEQ multiplex PCR; TCRdb's copy keeps in-frame clones and lacks some. The sample holds under 200,000 clones, roughly 80% seen once. The CDR3 covers 15 residues. Between the trimmed V and J ends, which lost 0 bases and 8 bases, there was a span of 14 bases. Germline V CDR1 and CDR2: MNHEY, SVGAGI. Input material: PBMCs. The V gene is TRBV6-5, the J gene TRBJ2-1; D gene unclear. The source is a man aged 45-65 years in good health and CMV-seropositive. The CDR3 nucleotides read TGTGCCAGCAGTTACTCGAAACTCCTCGGGTATGAGCAGTTCTTC. Translated, it gives CASSYSKLLGYEQFF.